At least ten counts were recorded for the clone carrying this T cell receptor (beta chain). Antigen: not known. The data stem from a study of CD8 T cells in ankylosing spondylitis. Study-wide findings and caveats: In synovial fluid and blood from reactive arthritis, some motif variants were previously reported. The study identified a TCR beta motif of under ten highly homologous variants that appeared characteristic of ankylosing spondylitis blood. Significant enrichment of disease-linked clones was reportedly seen in matched ankylosing spondylitis synovial fluid.

TCR beta libraries were made by quantitative 5'-RACE with molecular barcodes. TCRdb ran MiXCR on the 5' RACE reads and lists one entry per CDR3 protein. The repertoire holds roughly 250,000 distinct CDR3 sequences, with approximately 9% as singletons. Sequencing input: blood, either unsorted or a sorted T cell fraction (not recorded which). This receptor was obtained from a male donor with ankylosing spondylitis or in good health (not recorded which).

The CDR3 nucleotides are TGCGCCAGCAGCCCGACTAGCGGTACTCACACCGGGGAGCTGTTTTTT. It translates to CASSPTSGTHTGELFF. The V call is TRBV5-1, the J call TRBJ2-2; 9 bases map to TRBD2. The CDR3 sequence is 16 residues long. After removal of 4 bases from V and 3 bases from J, the junction contained 7 bases not matched to a gene. From germline, CDR1 is SGHRS and CDR2 YFSETQ. Complete variable domain (other parts from reference TRBV5-1 and TRBJ2-2): KAGVTQTPRYLIKTRGQQVTLSCSPISGHRSVSWYQQTPGQGLQFLFEYFSETQRNKGNFPGRFSGRQFSNSRSEMNVSTLELGDSALYLCASSPTSGTHTGELFFGEGSRLTVL.